Presented here are 16 T cell receptor beta chains from one specimen sequenced in a study of OX40 agonist ivuxolimab in advanced cancers. Library construction relied on the immunoSEQ multiplex PCR assay. Held by TCRdb, this immuneACCESS table contains in-frame sequences only and omits some clones. Under half of the omission traces to an unresolved V gene where checked; the cause of the rest is unknown. In all, the sample holds approximately 69,000 clones, and less than 90% of those were seen once. The ten largest clones represent about 7.4% of the sample. The starting material was CD4+ or CD8+ T cells sorted from blood, obtained in a trial of the OX40 agonist ivuxolimab. These receptors were collected from an adult with an advanced solid tumor such as melanoma, head and neck, liver or kidney cancer.

The chain uses TRBV7-8 and TRBJ1-1; unclear D gene. The CDR3 is 14 residues long. Germline-derived CDR1 and CDR2 are SGHVS and FQNEAQ. Trimming left V 1 base short and J 2 bases short, with 8 bases between. The CDR3 coding sequence is TGTGCCAGCAGCTTAGTTCGCGGAAACACTGAAGCTTTCTTT. Translated, it gives CASSLVRGNTEAFF.

This clone has a single count. The chain recombines TRBV19 with TRBJ2-1, with 13 bases fitting TRBD2. This CDR3 comprises 15 residues. J was trimmed by 8 bases and V by 5 bases; bases with no gene match: 6. Germline loops: CDR1 LNHDA, CDR2 SQIVND (reference sequence). CDR3 bases: TGTGCCAGTAGTTCCGGACTAGCGGGAGCGGATGAGCAGTTCTTC. Its translation is CASSSGLAGADEQFF. The variable domain in full, with the rest retrieved from reference TRBV19 and TRBJ2-1, is DGGITQSPKYLFRKEGQNVTLSCEQNLNHDAMYWYRQDPGQGLRLIYYSQIVNDFQKGDIAEGYSVSREKKESFPLTVTSAQKNPTAFYLCASSSGLAGADEQFFGPGTRLTVL.

This clone was observed once. V usage is TRBV6-1 and J usage is TRBJ1-1; D call uncertain. CDR1 and CDR2 from the germline V gene are MNHNS and SASEGT. V gave up 5 bases and J gave up 6 bases, with 4 bases separating them. The CDR3 is 10 residues long. CDR3 DNA sequence: TGTGCCAGCAGTTTTGCTGAAGCTTTCTTT. Translating gives CASSFAEAFF.

This chain joins TRBV5-1 and TRBJ1-2; TRBD1 matches at 9 bases. Per germline, CDR1 SGHRS and CDR2 YFSETQ. V lost 1 base and J lost 4; bases outside the gene matches: 2. The length of the CDR3 is 14 residues. The CDR3, as DNA: TGCGCCAGCAGCTTGACAGGGGGCGTCTATGGCTACACCTTC. Translation gives CASSLTGGVYGYTF.

The CDR3 reads CASSADLPYEQYF. DNA for the CDR3: TGTGCCAGTAGTGCGGATCTACCCTACGAGCAGTACTTC. The chain couples TRBV19 to TRBJ2-5; D gene ambiguous. The end of the DNA is better explained by TRBJ2-7, so the J call may be wrong. CDR1 LNHDA and CDR2 SQIVND come from the germline V gene (reference sequence). There are 13 residues in the CDR3.

V gene TRBV28 combines with J gene TRBJ1-3; D unclear. Germline V gives CDR1 MDHEN, CDR2 SYDVKM. There are 19 residues in the CDR3. Trimming stripped 5 bases from V and 0 bases from J, with 23 bases between. The CDR3: CASSPYPTTYYNSGNTIYF. The CDR3 coding sequence is TGTGCCAGCAGTCCCTACCCCACAACATACTATAACTCTGGAAACACCATATATTTT. The full variable domain, in which reference TRBV28 and TRBJ1-3 provide the parts outside the CDR3, is DVKVTQSSRYLVKRTGEKVFLECVQDMDHENMFWYRQDPGLGLRLIYFSYDVKMKEKGDIPEGYSVSREKKERFSLILESASTNQTSMYLCASSPYPTTYYNSGNTIYFGEGSWLTVV.

This clone was recorded only once. One end of the junction is discordant with germline, which a read error may explain. The CDR3 sequence is CASSPREVTEAFF. The CDR3 DNA is TGCGCCAGCAGCCCCCGGGAGGTCACTGAAGCTTTCTTT. This chain links TRBV7-3 with TRBJ1-1, with unresolved D. The CDR3 loop spans 13 amino acids. The germline gives CDR1 SGHTA, CDR2 FQGTGA.

This rearrangement joins TRBV28 to TRBJ2-7; 7 nucleotides agree with TRBD2. The germline V gene encodes CDR1 MDHEN and CDR2 SYDVKM. The CDR3 contains 14 residues. The junction had 12 bases not matched to a gene; V was cut back by 10 bases and J by 3 bases. This CDR3 reads CATPPETSYYEQYF. The DNA of the CDR3 is TGTGCCACCCCGCCGGAGACTAGCTACTACGAGCAGTACTTC.

J is TRBJ2-5 and V is TRBV7-2; D gene ambiguous. CDR1 is SGHTA and CDR2 is FQGNSA in the germline V gene. Trimming pared 2 bases from V and 0 bases from J, leaving 1 base between. The CDR3 sequence is 12 residues long. The CDR3 DNA follows: TGTGCCAGCAGCTTAAACCAAGAGACCCAGTACTTC. This translates into CASSLNQETQYF.

The chain recombines TRBV30 with TRBJ2-1; 11 bases fit TRBD1. Germline CDR1 reads GTSNPN; CDR2 reads SVGIG (reference sequence). CDR3 length: 19 amino acids. The trim removed 3 bases at V and 1 base at J, leaving 14 bases unmatched. The DNA of the CDR3 is TGTGCCTGGAGCGCGGGACAGGGGGTCCGAGTTAGGTCCTACAATGAGCAGTTCTTC. Amino acids: CAWSAGQGVRVRSYNEQFF.

The chain combines TRBV6-5 with TRBJ2-7; weak D call: TRBD1 (5 bases). V lost 7 bases to trimming and J lost 7 bases, with 23 bases between them. The CDR3 extends over 15 amino acids. CDR1 MNHEY and CDR2 SVGAGI come from the germline V gene. The CDR3 spells CASTYGSGPAGEQYF. The CDR3 nucleotides read TGTGCCAGCACCTACGGTTCAGGGCCCGCTGGGGAGCAGTACTTC.

The rearrangement links TRBV28 to TRBJ1-5; weak D call: TRBD1 (5 bases). The CDR3 runs 13 residues. V was shortened by 8 bases and J by 3 bases, with 11 bases between the two germline ends. The V gene's germline CDR1 is MDHEN and CDR2 SYDVKM. CDR3 sequence: CASGIGANQPQHF. The DNA of the CDR3 is TGTGCCAGCGGCATCGGGGCCAATCAGCCCCAGCATTTT. Full variable domain (rest looked up from reference TRBV28 and TRBJ1-5): DVKVTQSSRYLVKRTGEKVFLECVQDMDHENMFWYRQDPGLGLRLIYFSYDVKMKEKGDIPEGYSVSREKKERFSLILESASTNQTSMYLCASGIGANQPQHFGDGTRLSIL.

The rearrangement links TRBV12-5 to TRBJ1-2; D is unclear. Germline CDR1 and CDR2: LGHNT and FRNRAP. Trimming cost V 1 base and J 4 bases, with 13 bases left between them. The CDR3 is 15 amino acids. The CDR3 loop is CASGLGPGGVYGYTF. CDR3 nucleotide sequence: TGTGCTAGTGGTTTGGGGCCAGGTGGCGTCTATGGCTACACCTTC. Full variable domain (remainder filled in from reference TRBV12-5 and TRBJ1-2): DARVTQTPRHKVTEMGQEVTMRCQPILGHNTVFWYRQTMMQGLELLAYFRNRAPLDDSGMPKDRFSAEMPDATLATLKIQPSEPRDSAVYFCASGLGPGGVYGYTFGSGTRLTVV.

This clone was observed once. The gene calls are TRBV9 and TRBJ2-3, with 11 nucleotides matching TRBD2. J lost 2 bases, V lost 3 bases, and 11 bases had no gene match. This CDR3 is 18 amino acids long. Germline CDR1 is SGDLS and CDR2 is YYNGEE. DNA of the CDR3: TGTGCCAGCAGCGCACTCTCCCTAGCGGGGGGCCCCACAGATACGCAGTATTTT. This sequence encodes CASSALSLAGGPTDTQYF.

The table lists this clone with a few counts. The chain uses TRBV30 and TRBJ2-1; the match to TRBD1 covers 7 bases. Trimming took 3 bases from V and 6 from J; bases not matched to a gene: 11. The germline gives CDR1 GTSNPN, CDR2 SVGIG (reference sequence). This CDR3 region has 15 residues. In DNA form, the CDR3 reads TGTGCCTGGAGAAAGGGCAGGGGGTTGGGCAATGAGCAGTTCTTC. Translating it yields CAWRKGRGLGNEQFF.

This clone has a single count. The chain combines TRBV25-1 with TRBJ1-6; D call uncertain. The V end lost 1 base, the J end lost 0 bases, and 10 bases lay between the germline ends. The V gene's germline CDR1 is MGHDK and CDR2 SYGVNS. There are 17 residues in the CDR3. In nucleotides, the CDR3 is TGTGCCAGCAGTGAATTCTCCCGGGGCTCCTATAATTCACCCCTCCACTTT. Translation gives CASSEFSRGSYNSPLHF. Full variable domain (outside the CDR3, taken from reference TRBV25-1 and TRBJ1-6): EADIYQTPRYLVIGTGKKITLECSQTMGHDKMYWYQQDPGMELHLIHYSYGVNSTEKGDLSSESTVSRIRTEHFPLTLESARPSHTSQYLCASSEFSRGSYNSPLHFGNGTRLTVT.